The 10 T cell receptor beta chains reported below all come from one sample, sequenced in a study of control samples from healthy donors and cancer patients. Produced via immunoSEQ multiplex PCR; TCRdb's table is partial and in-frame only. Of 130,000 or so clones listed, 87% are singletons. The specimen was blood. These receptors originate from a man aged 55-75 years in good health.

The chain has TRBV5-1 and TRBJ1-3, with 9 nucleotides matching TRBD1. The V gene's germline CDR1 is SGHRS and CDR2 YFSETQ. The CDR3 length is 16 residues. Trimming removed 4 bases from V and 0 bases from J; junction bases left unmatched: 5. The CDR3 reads CASSRGQGASGNTIYF. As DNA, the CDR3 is TGCGCCAGCAGCAGGGGACAGGGCGCCTCTGGAAACACCATATATTTT.

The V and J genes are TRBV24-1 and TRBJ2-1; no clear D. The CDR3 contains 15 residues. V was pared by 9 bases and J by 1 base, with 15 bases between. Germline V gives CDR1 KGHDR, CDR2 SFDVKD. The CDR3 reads CATGRGRVSYNEQFF. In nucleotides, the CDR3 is TGTGCCACCGGTAGAGGAAGGGTTTCCTACAATGAGCAGTTCTTC.

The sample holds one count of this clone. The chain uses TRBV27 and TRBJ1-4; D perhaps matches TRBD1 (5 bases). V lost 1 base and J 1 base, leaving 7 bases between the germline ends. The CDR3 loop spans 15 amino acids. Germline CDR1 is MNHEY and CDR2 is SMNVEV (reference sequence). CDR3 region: CASSLWGRTNEKLFF. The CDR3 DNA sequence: TGTGCCAGCAGTTTATGGGGACGAACTAATGAAAAACTGTTTTTT.

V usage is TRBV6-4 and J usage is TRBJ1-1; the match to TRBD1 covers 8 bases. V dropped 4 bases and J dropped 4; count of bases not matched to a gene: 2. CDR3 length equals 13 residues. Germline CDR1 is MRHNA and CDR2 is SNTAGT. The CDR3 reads CASSADRGTEAFF. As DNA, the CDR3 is TGTGCCAGCAGTGCCGACAGGGGCACTGAAGCTTTCTTT.

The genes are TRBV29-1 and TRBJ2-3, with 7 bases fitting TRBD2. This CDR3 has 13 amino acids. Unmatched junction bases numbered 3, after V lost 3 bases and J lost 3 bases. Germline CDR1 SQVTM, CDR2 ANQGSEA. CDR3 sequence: CSVDWEGTDTQYF. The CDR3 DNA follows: TGCAGCGTTGATTGGGAGGGTACAGATACGCAGTATTTT.

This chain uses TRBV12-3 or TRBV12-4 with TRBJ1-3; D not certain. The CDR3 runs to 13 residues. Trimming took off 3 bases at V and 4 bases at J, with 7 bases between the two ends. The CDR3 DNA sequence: TGTGCCAGCAGTTTGTTAGTAGGAAACACCATATATTTT. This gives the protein CASSLLVGNTIYF.

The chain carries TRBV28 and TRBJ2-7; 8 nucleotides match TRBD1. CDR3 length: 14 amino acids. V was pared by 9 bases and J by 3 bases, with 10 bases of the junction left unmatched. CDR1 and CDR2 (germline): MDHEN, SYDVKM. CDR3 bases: TGTGCCAGTGGTACAGGGGGAAACGGCTACGAGCAGTACTTC. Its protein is CASGTGGNGYEQYF.

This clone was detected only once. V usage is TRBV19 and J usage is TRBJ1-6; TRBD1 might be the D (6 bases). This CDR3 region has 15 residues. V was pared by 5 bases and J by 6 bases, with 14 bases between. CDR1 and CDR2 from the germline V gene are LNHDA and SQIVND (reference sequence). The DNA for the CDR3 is TGTGCCAGTAGTCCACTGACAGGAGTTAATTCACCCCTCCACTTT. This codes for CASSPLTGVNSPLHF.

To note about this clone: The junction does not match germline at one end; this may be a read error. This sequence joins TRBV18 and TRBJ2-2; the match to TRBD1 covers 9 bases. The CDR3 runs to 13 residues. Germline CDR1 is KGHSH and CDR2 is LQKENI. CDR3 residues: CASSPSGQGWLSF. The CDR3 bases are TGTGCCAGCTCACCGTCGGGACAGGGTTGGTTGTCGTTT.

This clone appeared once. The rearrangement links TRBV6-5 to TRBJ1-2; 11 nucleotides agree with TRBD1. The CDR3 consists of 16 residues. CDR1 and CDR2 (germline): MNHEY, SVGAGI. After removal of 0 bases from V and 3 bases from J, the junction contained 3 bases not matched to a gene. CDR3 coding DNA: TGTGCCAGCAGTTACTCGGACAGGGGGCGAGACTATGGCTACACCTTC. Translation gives CASSYSDRGRDYGYTF.